This T cell receptor beta chain was profiled in a study of PD-L1 blockade in urothelial cancer. About the research overall: About 90% of the roughly 30 patients were men with bladder-origin urothelial cancer. Per blood sample, T cells had a median of roughly 150,000.

Repertoires were generated with immunoSEQ multiplex PCR, while TCRdb's copy carries only in-frame clones and drops some. In the table there are 20,000 to 25,000 clones, more than 70% of which are singletons. The CDR3 is 15 residues long. The trim removed 4 bases at V and 5 bases at J, leaving 4 bases unmatched. Germline assignment: CDR1 MGHRA and CDR2 YSYEKL. Each patient's cancer was a locally advanced or metastatic urothelial carcinoma. The receptor's source is an older man with urothelial cancer. The sequencing here drew on PBMCs, taken around atezolizumab (anti-PD-L1) treatment. The J gene is TRBJ2-5, the V gene TRBV4-1, with 13 bases aligning to TRBD2. The CDR3: CASSLGLAGDETQYF. The CDR3 nucleotides are TGCGCCAGCAGCCTAGGACTAGCGGGAGACGAGACCCAGTACTTC.